This T cell receptor (beta chain) was documented in a study of monozygotic twins with inflammatory bowel disease. Staff drew a 2.5 ml blood sample from each donor. Germline CDR1 SGHDT, CDR2 YYEEEE. This CDR3 is built from 13 residues. Every TCR library drew on about 3,700 ng of total RNA. TCRdb reprocessed the 5' RACE reads and reports one entry per CDR3 protein, with no DNA. This sample contains approximately 380,000 distinct CDR3 sequences. The chain combines TRBV5-6 with TRBJ2-1; there is no DNA to check the TCRdb D call of TRBD1. This TCR was sampled from a human donor with ulcerative colitis or Crohn's disease, or a healthy co-twin of an affected twin (not recorded which). The material sequenced was blood. The CDR3 is CASTKDRGNEQFF.